This TCR beta chain was identified during a study of blood T cell repertoires in COVID-19. The repertoire was sequenced with immunoSEQ multiplex PCR; TCRdb's copy has only in-frame clones and lacks some. The table has about 130,000 clones, over 75% seen once. This TCR came from an elderly woman with acute or convalescent COVID-19. What was sequenced was peripheral blood.

The CDR3 nucleotides read TGCGCCAGCAGCACGTCGACAGTGAACACTGAAGCTTTCTTT. Translation: CASSTSTVNTEAFF. This chain links TRBV4-1 with TRBJ1-1, with D possibly TRBD1 on 5 matching bases. V lost 5 bases, J lost 0 bases, and 10 bases lay in between. This CDR3 contains 14 residues. Per the germline V gene, CDR1 is MGHRA and CDR2 is YSYEKL.